What follows are 32 T cell receptor beta chains derived from one specimen sequenced in a study of naive and memory T cell subsets. The beta constant-region primer was an equimolar mix of two oligonucleotides covering TRBC1 and TRBC2. TCRdb itself ran the UMI-ligation and nested PCR reads through MiXCR, one entry per CDR3 protein. Of fewer than 40,000 distinct CDR3 sequences listed, about 14% were seen once; the top ten hold 20% to 25%. The sequenced sample consisted of effector memory CD4+ T cells from blood. The subset denotes: effector memory, CD45RA- CD27-. These receptors were obtained from a human donor in good health.

In its sample, this clonotype was seen many times. V and J are TRBV28 and TRBJ1-1, with 7 positions matching TRBD1. The CDR3 extends over 19 amino acids. V shed 7 bases, J shed 8 bases, and the junction held 28 bases outside the gene matches. Per the germline V gene, CDR1 is MDHEN and CDR2 is SYDVKM. CDR3 region: CASKGALRQGGFMGSEAFF. The CDR3 DNA sequence: TGTGCCAGCAAGGGGGCGCTTAGGCAGGGCGGGTTTATGGGGAGCGAAGCTTTCTTT.

There are many counts of this clonotype. This rearrangement joins TRBV28 to TRBJ1-5; D might be TRBD1 (6 bases). Trimming pared 1 base from V and 7 bases from J, leaving 17 bases between. Germline values: CDR1 MDHEN, CDR2 SYDVKM. This CDR3 comprises 16 residues. This CDR3 is CASSLFGQGMAQPQHF. In DNA form, the CDR3 reads TGTGCCAGCAGTTTATTCGGGCAGGGGATGGCACAGCCCCAGCATTTT. Supplemented by reference TRBV28 and TRBJ1-5, the full variable domain reads DVKVTQSSRYLVKRTGEKVFLECVQDMDHENMFWYRQDPGLGLRLIYFSYDVKMKEKGDIPEGYSVSREKKERFSLILESASTNQTSMYLCASSLFGQGMAQPQHFGDGTRLSIL.

This clonotype came up a few times. This sequence joins TRBV15 and TRBJ2-5, with D tentatively TRBD2 (6 bases). CDR3 length: 15 amino acids. V shed 0 bases and J shed 4 bases, with 12 bases lying between them. The germline V gene encodes CDR1 LNHNV and CDR2 YYDKDF (reference sequence). CDR3 coding DNA: TGTGCCACCAGCAGAGATCTGGGGGGAGGAGAGACCCAGTACTTC. It encodes CATSRDLGGGETQYF.

This chain links TRBV2 with TRBJ2-3; 12 bases map to TRBD2. Per the germline V gene, CDR1 is SNHLY and CDR2 is FYNNEI. V trimming: 6 bases; J trimming: 4 bases; junction bases outside the gene matches: 2. The CDR3 covers 14 residues. CDR3: CASRRLAGADTQYF. The CDR3, as DNA: TGTGCCAGCAGGCGACTAGCGGGAGCAGATACGCAGTATTTT.

This clonotype was counted between two and nine times. The rearrangement uses TRBV3-1 and TRBJ2-7; D is unresolved. This CDR3 contains 13 residues. Germline CDR1 reads LGHDT; CDR2 reads YNNKEL (reference sequence). V was clipped by 2 bases and J by 6 bases, with 11 bases between them. The CDR3, as DNA: TGTGCCAGCAGCCAAAATCGACGCGGCGAGCAGTACTTC. This codes for CASSQNRRGEQYF.

The chain employs TRBV21-1 and TRBJ1-4. TRBV21-1 is assigned pseudogene status. This CDR3 is built from 19 residues. CDR3 protein: CASSKDSWGDSLFNEKLFF. The CDR3 DNA reads TGTGCCAGCAGCAAAGATTCTTGGGGAGATTCGCTCTTTAATGAAAAACTGTTTTTT.

As for this clonotype: A much larger clonotype is one base distant, so this may be a read error. The chain has TRBV28 and TRBJ2-7, with 8 bases that match TRBD2. CDR3 size: 14 residues. Germline CDR1 is MDHEN and CDR2 is SYDVKM. V shed 5 bases and J 3 bases; nucleotides not matched to a gene: 6. As DNA, the CDR3 is TGTGCCAGCAGTGGACCAGCGGGGGTCTACGAGCAGTACTTC. This encodes CASSGPAGVYEQYF.

The chain carries TRBV12-3 or TRBV12-4 and TRBJ2-5; either TRBD1 or TRBD2 may fit D (6 bases each). The CDR3 sequence is 13 residues long. V shed 10 bases and J shed 5 bases, with 17 bases lying between them. The CDR3 loop reads CATGRGLRETQYF. CDR3 coding DNA: TGTGCCACCGGACGGGGGCTCAGGGAGACCCAGTACTTC.

This clonotype was counted many times. This chain links TRBV6-5 with TRBJ1-1; TRBD1 is a possible D gene (6 bases). Trimming left V 6 bases short and J 1 base short, with 15 bases between. The CDR3 is made up of 15 amino acids. Germline CDR1 and CDR2: MNHEY and SVGAGI. CDR3 sequence: CASSRKPTGNTEAFF. The CDR3, as DNA: TGTGCCAGCAGCCGGAAACCGACAGGGAACACTGAAGCTTTCTTT.

This clonotype was observed a few times. Just one base apart from a much larger clone, this may be a read error. The V and J genes are TRBV4-2 and TRBJ1-1; TRBD1 matches 7 bases. Germline lookup yields CDR1 LGHNA and CDR2 YNFKEQ. Trimming cost V 0 bases and J 5 bases; bases outside gene matches: 15. CDR3 size: 18 residues. As DNA, the CDR3 is TGTGCCAGCAGCCAAGATCTTGGTCAGCCAGGCAGGGGGACTGAAGCTTTCTTT. It codes for CASSQDLGQPGRGTEAFF.

The chain has TRBV27 and TRBJ2-1, with D possibly TRBD2 on 6 matching bases. There are 15 residues in the CDR3. Trimming stripped 6 bases from V and 4 bases from J, with 16 bases between. Looked up from germline, CDR1 is MNHEY and CDR2 is SMNVEV (reference sequence). Here the CDR3 DNA reads TGTGCCAGCAGCAAGGGACTCGGGAATTACAATGAGCAGTTCTTC. It encodes CASSKGLGNYNEQFF.

Sample share makes this clonotype medium-sized. This chain uses TRBV3-1 with TRBJ2-7; 8 bases agree with TRBD1. There are 16 residues in the CDR3. V lost 1 base and J lost 0; bases outside the gene matches: 5. CDR1 and CDR2 from the germline V gene are LGHDT and YNNKEL (reference sequence). CDR3 sequence reads: CASSQVMDRASYEQYF. The DNA of the CDR3 is TGTGCCAGCAGCCAAGTAATGGACAGGGCCTCCTACGAGCAGTACTTC.

The rearrangement uses TRBV3-1 and TRBJ2-7; 7 bases are shared with TRBD2. This CDR3 has 15 residues. The V and J ends lost 4 bases and 3 bases, in that order; junction bases with no gene match: 9. Germline V CDR1 and CDR2: LGHDT, YNNKEL (reference sequence). The CDR3 DNA reads as TGTGCCAGCAGCCCGTTTGGCGGGAGCCTCTACGAGCAGTACTTC. Translated, it gives CASSPFGGSLYEQYF.

This clonotype was counted only a few times. The gene calls are TRBV6-1 and TRBJ2-7, with D possibly being TRBD1 (5 bases). Trimming left V 3 bases short and J 4 bases short, with 13 bases between. The CDR3 covers 14 residues. Germline V lookup: CDR1 MNHNS, CDR2 SASEGT. DNA of the CDR3: TGTGCCAGCAGTGATGACATGGGGCGTTACGAGCAGTACTTC. This translates into CASSDDMGRYEQYF.

The gene calls are TRBV24-1 and TRBJ2-1, with D unclear. CDR1 KGHDR and CDR2 SFDVKD come from the germline V gene. V was trimmed by 3 bases and J by 2 bases, leaving 10 bases between them. The CDR3 runs to 15 residues. The CDR3 protein is CATSDPRVTYNEQFF. The CDR3 nucleotides read TGTGCCACCAGTGATCCCCGTGTAACCTACAATGAGCAGTTCTTC.

This clonotype was counted ten times or more. The rearrangement uses TRBV5-5 and TRBJ2-3, with D hard to call. Germline loops: CDR1 SGHKS, CDR2 YYEKEE (reference sequence). With 4 bases removed from V and 1 base from J, the gap between germline ends came to 10 bases. The CDR3 consists of 14 residues. The CDR3 here is CASSPDSGTDTQYF. The CDR3 DNA follows: TGTGCCAGCAGCCCCGACTCGGGCACAGATACGCAGTATTTT.

This clonotype was seen only a few times. The J gene is TRBJ2-3, the V gene TRBV20-1; 7 nucleotides match TRBD1. The CDR3 is made up of 15 amino acids. Per the germline V gene, CDR1 is DFQATT and CDR2 is SNEGSKA (reference sequence). J was trimmed by 4 bases and V by 3 bases; bases with no gene match: 10. The CDR3 bases are TGCAGTGCTAGGGACAGGAGAGGGAATGCAGATACGCAGTATTTT. It is translated as CSARDRRGNADTQYF.

The V gene is TRBV4-1, the J gene TRBJ2-1, with D perhaps TRBD2 (5 bases). This CDR3 is built from 13 residues. Germline CDR1 and CDR2: MGHRA and YSYEKL. V was cut by 4 bases and J by 5 bases, with 9 bases left in between. CDR3 residues: CASSLTGNNEQFF. CDR3 DNA sequence: TGCGCCAGCAGCCTTACCGGGAACAATGAGCAGTTCTTC.

In this sample, this clonotype turned up many times. The rearrangement links TRBV27 to TRBJ1-2; no definite D call. Germline CDR1 is MNHEY and CDR2 is SMNVEV (reference sequence). The CDR3 consists of 14 residues. The ends were cut back, 2 bases at V and 6 bases at J, with 13 bases in the middle. CDR3 amino acids: CASSLLGGADGYTF. In DNA form, the CDR3 reads TGTGCCAGCAGTTTACTAGGAGGTGCGGATGGCTACACCTTC.

The CDR3 here is CASSQGQVNQPQHF. In nucleotides, the CDR3 is TGTGCCAGCTCACAAGGACAGGTCAATCAGCCCCAGCATTTT. The chain uses TRBV18 and TRBJ1-5; the match to TRBD1 covers 7 bases. In germline, CDR1 is KGHSH, CDR2 LQKENI. This CDR3 spans 14 amino acids. Germline trimming cut 4 bases from V and 3 bases from J; bases unmatched to any gene: 3.

This clonotype was observed a handful of times. V usage is TRBV29-1 and J usage is TRBJ2-1, with D possibly matching TRBD2 (6 bases). This CDR3 spans 13 amino acids. Trimming cost V 8 bases and J 0 bases, with 11 bases left between them. The germline V gene encodes CDR1 SQVTM and CDR2 ANQGSEA. In DNA form, the CDR3 reads TGCAGCTCCAGGACTACCTCCTACAATGAGCAGTTCTTC. Translated: CSSRTTSYNEQFF.

This clonotype was counted a few times. In DNA form, the CDR3 reads TGTGCCAGCAGTGAGGGGCAGCAAACTGAAGCTTTCTTT. This codes for CASSEGQQTEAFF. The J gene is TRBJ1-1, the V gene TRBV2; possibly TRBD1 for D (5 bases). Deletions cut 3 bases from V and 5 bases from J, with 10 bases between. Germline V gene sequence: CDR1 SNHLY, CDR2 FYNNEI. The CDR3 is 13 residues long.

This chain joins TRBV7-2 and TRBJ2-4; tentative D call: TRBD2 (6 bases). Germline assignment: CDR1 SGHTA and CDR2 FQGNSA. The V gene lost 0 bases and the J gene lost 0 bases, with 9 bases spanning the gap. The CDR3 is made up of 16 amino acids. The CDR3 bases are TGTGCCAGCAGCTTAGCTCGGGAGCTAGCCAAAAACATTCAGTACTTC. It yields the protein CASSLARELAKNIQYF.

V gene TRBV5-1 combines with J gene TRBJ2-5; 11 positions agree with TRBD2. V gave up 5 bases and J gave up 5 bases; unmatched junction bases: 17. CDR1 is SGHRS and CDR2 is YFSETQ in the germline V gene. The CDR3 has 18 residues. The chain's CDR3 is CASSIGPLAGVIVETQYF. DNA for the CDR3: TGCGCCAGCAGTATTGGCCCACTAGCGGGAGTAATCGTGGAGACCCAGTACTTC.

In this sample, this clonotype turned up many times. The chain recombines TRBV7-6 with TRBJ2-7, with D maybe TRBD2 (6 bases). The germline gives CDR1 SGHVS, CDR2 FNYEAQ. The CDR3 runs to 13 residues. Trimming shortened V by 0 bases and J by 8 bases, and 11 bases separated the two germline ends. CDR3 coding DNA: TGTGCCAGCAGCTTAGCGGAGGGGCTGAAGCAGTACTTC. Its translation is CASSLAEGLKQYF.

The genes are TRBV3-1 and TRBJ2-7; D is perhaps TRBD1 (6 bases). The CDR3 runs to 12 residues. Germline CDR1 LGHDT, CDR2 YNNKEL (reference sequence). V was shortened by 5 bases and J by 3 bases, with 8 bases between the two germline ends. This chain's CDR3 is CASSWGLYEQYF. In DNA, the CDR3 is TGTGCCAGCAGCTGGGGGCTCTACGAGCAGTACTTC.

Only a few counts were recorded for this clonotype. The chain joins TRBV10-3 to TRBJ2-7; 11 positions match TRBD1. The CDR3 consists of 17 residues. Germline CDR1 ENHRY, CDR2 SYGVKD. With 0 bases clipped from V and 1 base from J, the junction kept 5 bases outside the gene matches. CDR3: CAISESGRDRGSYEQYF. CDR3 nucleotides: TGTGCCATCAGTGAGTCGGGCCGGGACAGGGGGTCCTACGAGCAGTACTTC.

The CDR3 DNA follows: TGTGCCAGCAGTAACTGGGGACTTAGAGGCGAGCAGTACTTC. It translates to CASSNWGLRGEQYF. This rearrangement joins TRBV6-2 or TRBV6-3 to TRBJ2-7; the D gene is possibly TRBD2 (6 bases). The CDR3 loop spans 14 amino acids. Germline lookup yields CDR1 MNHEY and CDR2 SVGEGT. V shed 5 bases and J shed 6 bases, with 17 bases lying between them.

The chain recombines TRBV30 with TRBJ2-3, with TRBD2 identical over 7 bases. Looked up from germline, CDR1 is GTSNPN and CDR2 is SVGIG (reference sequence). The CDR3 spans 15 residues. Unmatched junction bases numbered 10, after V lost 3 bases and J lost 4 bases. The CDR3 DNA is TGTGCCTGGAGCCGGGATGGGAGGGCCTCAGATACGCAGTATTTT. It codes for CAWSRDGRASDTQYF.

This clonotype was seen many times. The chain joins TRBV3-1 to TRBJ2-7; TRBD1 agrees at 7 bases. The CDR3 extends over 13 amino acids. Trimming removed 6 bases from V and 6 bases from J; junction bases left unmatched: 8. Germline CDR1 and CDR2: LGHDT and YNNKEL (reference sequence). CDR3 DNA: TGTGCCAGCAGACAACAGGGGCCCGGCGAGCAGTACTTC. Translation: CASRQQGPGEQYF.

This clonotype has a count of ten or more. The J gene is TRBJ1-3, the V gene TRBV19, with D possibly TRBD1 on 6 matching bases. The germline V and J ends were trimmed by 4 bases and 2 bases, with 9 bases remaining between them. The CDR3 sequence is 14 residues long. Germline V CDR1 and CDR2: LNHDA, SQIVND (reference sequence). As DNA, the CDR3 is TGTGCCAGTAGTACACAGGGAACTGGAAACACCATATATTTT. Encoded protein: CASSTQGTGNTIYF. Full variable domain (remainder filled in from reference TRBV19 and TRBJ1-3): DGGITQSPKYLFRKEGQNVTLSCEQNLNHDAMYWYRQDPGQGLRLIYYSQIVNDFQKGDIAEGYSVSREKKESFPLTVTSAQKNPTAFYLCASSTQGTGNTIYFGEGSWLTVV.

This clonotype was seen a handful of times. V gene TRBV20-1 combines with J gene TRBJ2-3; 10 bases line up with TRBD2. Germline V CDR1 and CDR2: DFQATT, SNEGSKA (reference sequence). The CDR3 length is 16 residues. The J segment lost 6 bases and the V segment lost 6 bases, leaving 15 bases of the junction unmatched. The CDR3 nucleotides are TGCAGTGCCAACTTGCTCCTAGCGGGAGTAACGGATACGCAGTATTTT. Translated, it gives CSANLLLAGVTDTQYF.